This TCR beta chain was observed in a study of blood T cell repertoires in COVID-19. Overall study: Acute and convalescent COVID-19 samples came from the United States, Italy and Spain. The cDNA or gDNA used as material had been derived from T cells, B-cell-depleted T cells, or PBMCs.

V lost 1 base and J lost 0; bases outside the gene matches: 8. This CDR3 is built from 18 residues. Germline assignment: CDR1 MGHRA and CDR2 YSYEKL. Methods used by the authors: From reference gene primer amplification, estimates of nucleated cell counts were derived. TCRdb keeps only in-frame clones here, not all; method: immunoSEQ multiplex PCR. V, J and clone size derive from that table, while D and trimming were established from the DNA sequence. The repertoire has approximately 59,000 clones, about 85% of them found once; the top ten carry around 5.1%. The V gene is TRBV4-1, the J gene TRBJ2-7; 11 bases fit TRBD2. The clonotype comes from a man aged 35 to 55 with active COVID-19. Sequencing was carried out using peripheral blood. In DNA, the CDR3 is TGCGCCAGCAGCCAAGCCTACCGACTAGCGGGAAACTCCTACGAGCAGTACTTC. This gives the protein CASSQAYRLAGNSYEQYF.